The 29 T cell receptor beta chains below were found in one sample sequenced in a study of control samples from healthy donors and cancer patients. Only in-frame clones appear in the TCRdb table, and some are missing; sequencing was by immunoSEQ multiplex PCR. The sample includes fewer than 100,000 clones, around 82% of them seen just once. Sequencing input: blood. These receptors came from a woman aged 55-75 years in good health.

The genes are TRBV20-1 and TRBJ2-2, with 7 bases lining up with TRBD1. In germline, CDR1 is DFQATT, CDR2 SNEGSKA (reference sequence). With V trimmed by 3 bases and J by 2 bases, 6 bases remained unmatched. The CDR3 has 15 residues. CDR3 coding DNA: TGCAGTGCTAGTCAAGGACAGGTTAACACCGGGGAGCTGTTTTTT. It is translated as CSASQGQVNTGELFF.

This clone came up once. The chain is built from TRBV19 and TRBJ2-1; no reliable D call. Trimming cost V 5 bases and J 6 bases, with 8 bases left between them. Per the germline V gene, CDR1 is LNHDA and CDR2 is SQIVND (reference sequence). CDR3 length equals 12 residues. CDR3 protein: CASSVDFNEQFF. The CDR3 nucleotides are TGTGCCAGTAGTGTCGACTTCAATGAGCAGTTCTTC.

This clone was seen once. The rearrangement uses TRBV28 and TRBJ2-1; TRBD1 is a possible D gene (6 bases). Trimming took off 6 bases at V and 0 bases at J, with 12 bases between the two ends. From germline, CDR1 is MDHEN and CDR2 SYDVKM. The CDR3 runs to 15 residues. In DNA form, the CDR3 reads TGTGCCAGCAGAAGCCGGGACATCTCCTACAATGAGCAGTTCTTC. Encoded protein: CASRSRDISYNEQFF.

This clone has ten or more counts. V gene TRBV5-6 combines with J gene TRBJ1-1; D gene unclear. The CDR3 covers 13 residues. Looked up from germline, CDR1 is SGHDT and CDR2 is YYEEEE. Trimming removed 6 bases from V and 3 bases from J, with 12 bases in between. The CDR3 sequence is CASTPGGDTEAFF. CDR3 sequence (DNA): TGTGCCAGCACCCCGGGAGGCGACACTGAAGCTTTCTTT.

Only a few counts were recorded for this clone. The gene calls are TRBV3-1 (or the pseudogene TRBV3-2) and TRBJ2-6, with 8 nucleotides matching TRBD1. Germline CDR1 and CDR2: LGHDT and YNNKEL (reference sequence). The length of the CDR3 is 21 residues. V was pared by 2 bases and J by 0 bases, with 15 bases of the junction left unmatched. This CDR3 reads CASSQSNPSGQGHSGANVLTF. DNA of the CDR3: TGTGCCAGCAGCCAATCGAACCCGAGTGGACAGGGCCACTCTGGGGCCAACGTCCTGACTTTC.

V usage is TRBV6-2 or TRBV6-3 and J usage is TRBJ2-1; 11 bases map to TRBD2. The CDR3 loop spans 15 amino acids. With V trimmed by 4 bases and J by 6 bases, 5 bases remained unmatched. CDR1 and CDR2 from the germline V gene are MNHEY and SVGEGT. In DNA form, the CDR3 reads TGTGCCAGCAGTTCCACTAGCGGGGGAGGCAATGAGCAGTTCTTC. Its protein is CASSSTSGGGNEQFF.

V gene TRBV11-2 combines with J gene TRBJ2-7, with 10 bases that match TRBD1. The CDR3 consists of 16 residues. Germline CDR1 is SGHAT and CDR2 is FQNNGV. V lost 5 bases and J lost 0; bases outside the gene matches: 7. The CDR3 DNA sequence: TGTGCCAGCAGCAGAGGGACAGGGGAACCCTCCTACGAGCAGTACTTC. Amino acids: CASSRGTGEPSYEQYF. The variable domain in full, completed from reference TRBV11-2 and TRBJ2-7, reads EAGVAQSPRYKIIEKRQSVAFWCNPISGHATLYWYQQILGQGPKLLIQFQNNGVVDDSQLPKDRFSAERLKGVDSTLKIQPAKLEDSAVYLCASSRGTGEPSYEQYFGPGTRLTVT.

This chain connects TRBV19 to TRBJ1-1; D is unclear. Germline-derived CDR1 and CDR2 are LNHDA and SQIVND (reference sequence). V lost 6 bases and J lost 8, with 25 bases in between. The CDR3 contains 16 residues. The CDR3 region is CASRVGEGLSGEEAFF. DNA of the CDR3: TGTGCCAGTAGAGTTGGCGAAGGATTGAGTGGGGAAGAAGCTTTCTTT.

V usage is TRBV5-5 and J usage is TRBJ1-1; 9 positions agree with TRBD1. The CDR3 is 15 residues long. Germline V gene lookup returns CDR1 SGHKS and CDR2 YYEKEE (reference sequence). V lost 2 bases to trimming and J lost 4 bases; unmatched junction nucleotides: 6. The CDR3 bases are TGTGCCAGCAGCTTAGGACACAGGGGGCTCACTGAAGCTTTCTTT. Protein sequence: CASSLGHRGLTEAFF. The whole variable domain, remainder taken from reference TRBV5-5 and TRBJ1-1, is DAGVTQSPTHLIKTRGQQVTLRCSPISGHKSVSWYQQVLGQGPQFIFQYYEKEERGRGNFPDRFSARQFPNYSSELNVNALLLGDSALYLCASSLGHRGLTEAFFGQGTRLTVV.

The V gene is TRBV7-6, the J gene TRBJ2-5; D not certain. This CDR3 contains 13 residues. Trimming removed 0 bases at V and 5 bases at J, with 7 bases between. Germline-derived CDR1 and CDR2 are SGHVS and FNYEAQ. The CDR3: CASSLASSETQYF. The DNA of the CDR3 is TGTGCCAGCAGCTTAGCTAGCTCGGAGACCCAGTACTTC.

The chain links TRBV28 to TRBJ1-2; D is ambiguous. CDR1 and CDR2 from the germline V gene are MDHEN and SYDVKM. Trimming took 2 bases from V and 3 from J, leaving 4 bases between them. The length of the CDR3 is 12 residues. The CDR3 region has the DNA TGTGCCAGCAGTTTACCTGACTATGGCTACACCTTC. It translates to CASSLPDYGYTF.

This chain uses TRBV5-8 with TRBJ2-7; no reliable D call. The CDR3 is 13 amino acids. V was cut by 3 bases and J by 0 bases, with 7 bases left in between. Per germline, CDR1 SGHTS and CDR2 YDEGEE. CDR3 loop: CASSYYSSYEQYF. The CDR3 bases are TGTGCCAGCAGCTACTACAGCTCCTACGAGCAGTACTTC.

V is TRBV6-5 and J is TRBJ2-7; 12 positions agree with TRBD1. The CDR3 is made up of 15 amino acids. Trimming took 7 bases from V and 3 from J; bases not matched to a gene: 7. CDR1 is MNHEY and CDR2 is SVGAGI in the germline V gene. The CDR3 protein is CASTWGTGGIYEQYF. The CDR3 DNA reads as TGTGCCAGCACCTGGGGGACAGGGGGCATCTACGAGCAGTACTTC.

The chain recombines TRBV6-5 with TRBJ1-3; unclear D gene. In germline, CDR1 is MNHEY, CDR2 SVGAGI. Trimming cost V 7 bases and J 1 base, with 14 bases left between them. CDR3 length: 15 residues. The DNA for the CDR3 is TGTGCCAGCAAATCGGCGATAGGGTCTGGAAACACCATATATTTT. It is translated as CASKSAIGSGNTIYF.

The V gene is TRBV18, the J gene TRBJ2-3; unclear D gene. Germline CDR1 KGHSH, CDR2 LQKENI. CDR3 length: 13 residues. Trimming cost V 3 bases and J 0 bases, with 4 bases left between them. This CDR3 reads CASSPPSTDTQYF. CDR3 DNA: TGTGCCAGCTCACCCCCTAGCACAGATACGCAGTATTTT.

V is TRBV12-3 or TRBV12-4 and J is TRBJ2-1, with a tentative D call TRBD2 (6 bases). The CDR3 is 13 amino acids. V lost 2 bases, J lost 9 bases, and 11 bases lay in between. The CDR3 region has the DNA TGTGCCAGCAGTTTACGAGGGAGGAGTGAGCAGTTCTTC. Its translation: CASSLRGRSEQFF.

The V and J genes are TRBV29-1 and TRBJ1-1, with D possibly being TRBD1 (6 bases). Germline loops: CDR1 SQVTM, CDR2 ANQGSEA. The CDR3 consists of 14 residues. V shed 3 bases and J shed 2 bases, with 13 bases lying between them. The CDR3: CSVDDTGPNTEAFF. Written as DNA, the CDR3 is TGCAGCGTTGACGATACAGGGCCAAACACTGAAGCTTTCTTT.

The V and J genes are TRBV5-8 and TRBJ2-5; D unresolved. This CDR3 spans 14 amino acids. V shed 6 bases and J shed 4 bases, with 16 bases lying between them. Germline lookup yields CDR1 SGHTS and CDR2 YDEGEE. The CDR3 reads CASTTWGGGETQYF. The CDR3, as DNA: TGTGCCAGCACCACTTGGGGTGGTGGAGAGACCCAGTACTTC.

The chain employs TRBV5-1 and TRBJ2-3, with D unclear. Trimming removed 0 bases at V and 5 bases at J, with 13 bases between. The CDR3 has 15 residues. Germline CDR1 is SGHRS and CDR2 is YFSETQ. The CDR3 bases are TGCGCCAGCAGCTTGGAGAGGCCTCGAGGAGATACGCAGTATTTT. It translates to CASSLERPRGDTQYF.

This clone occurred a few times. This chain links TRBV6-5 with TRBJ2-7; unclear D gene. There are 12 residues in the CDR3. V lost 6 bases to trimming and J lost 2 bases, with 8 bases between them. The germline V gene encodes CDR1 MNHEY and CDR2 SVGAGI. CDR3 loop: CASRTVTYEQYF. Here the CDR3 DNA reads TGTGCCAGCAGGACGGTGACCTACGAGCAGTACTTC.

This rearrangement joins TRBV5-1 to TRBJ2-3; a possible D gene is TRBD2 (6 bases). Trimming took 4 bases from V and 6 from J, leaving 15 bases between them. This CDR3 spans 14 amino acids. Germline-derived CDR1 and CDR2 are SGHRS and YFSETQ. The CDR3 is CASSLGTPVDTQYF. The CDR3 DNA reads TGCGCCAGCAGCCTCGGGACTCCGGTTGATACGCAGTATTTT.

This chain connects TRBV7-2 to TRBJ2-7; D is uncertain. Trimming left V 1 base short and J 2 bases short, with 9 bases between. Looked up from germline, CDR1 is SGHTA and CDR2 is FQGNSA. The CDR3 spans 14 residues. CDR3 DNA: TGTGCCAGCAGCTTAGGTTTGGGAACCTACGAGCAGTACTTC. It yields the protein CASSLGLGTYEQYF. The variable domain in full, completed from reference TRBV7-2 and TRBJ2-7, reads GAGVSQSPSNKVTEKGKDVELRCDPISGHTALYWYRQSLGQGLEFLIYFQGNSAPDKSGLPSDRFSAERTGGSVSTLTIQRTQQEDSAVYLCASSLGLGTYEQYFGPGTRLTVT.

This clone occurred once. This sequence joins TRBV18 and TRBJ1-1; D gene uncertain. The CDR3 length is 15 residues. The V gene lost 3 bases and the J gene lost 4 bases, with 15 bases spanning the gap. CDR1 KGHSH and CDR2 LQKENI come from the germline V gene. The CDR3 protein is CASSPMDPESTEAFF. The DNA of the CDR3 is TGTGCCAGCTCACCTATGGACCCCGAGAGCACTGAAGCTTTCTTT.

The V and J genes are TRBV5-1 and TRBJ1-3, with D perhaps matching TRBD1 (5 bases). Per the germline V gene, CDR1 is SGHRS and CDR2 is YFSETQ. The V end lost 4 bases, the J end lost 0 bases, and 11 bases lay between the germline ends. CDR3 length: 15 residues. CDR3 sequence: CASSIDSLSGNTIYF. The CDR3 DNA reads TGCGCCAGCAGCATAGACAGTCTCTCTGGAAACACCATATATTTT.

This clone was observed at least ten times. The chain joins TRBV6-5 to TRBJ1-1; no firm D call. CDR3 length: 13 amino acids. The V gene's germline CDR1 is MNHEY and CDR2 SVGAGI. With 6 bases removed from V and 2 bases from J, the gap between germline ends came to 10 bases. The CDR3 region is CASSRVPNTEAFF. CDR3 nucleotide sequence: TGTGCCAGCAGCCGGGTCCCCAACACTGAAGCTTTCTTT.

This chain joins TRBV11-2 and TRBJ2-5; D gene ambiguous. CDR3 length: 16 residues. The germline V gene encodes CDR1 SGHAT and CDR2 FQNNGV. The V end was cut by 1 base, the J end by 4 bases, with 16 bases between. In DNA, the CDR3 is TGTGCCAGCAGCTTAGGGACGGTAGGTGGTGGAGAGACCCAGTACTTC. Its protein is CASSLGTVGGGETQYF.

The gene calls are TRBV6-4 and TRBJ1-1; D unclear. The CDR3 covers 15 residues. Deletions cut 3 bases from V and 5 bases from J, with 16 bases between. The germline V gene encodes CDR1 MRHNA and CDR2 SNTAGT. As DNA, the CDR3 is TGTGCCAGCAGTGAAACCCTTATGAGCAGGACTGAAGCTTTCTTT. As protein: CASSETLMSRTEAFF.

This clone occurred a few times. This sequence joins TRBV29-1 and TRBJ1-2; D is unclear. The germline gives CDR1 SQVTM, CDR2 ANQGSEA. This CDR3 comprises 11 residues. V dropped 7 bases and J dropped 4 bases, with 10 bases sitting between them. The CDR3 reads CSGKESYGYTF. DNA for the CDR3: TGCAGCGGGAAGGAGAGCTATGGCTACACCTTC.

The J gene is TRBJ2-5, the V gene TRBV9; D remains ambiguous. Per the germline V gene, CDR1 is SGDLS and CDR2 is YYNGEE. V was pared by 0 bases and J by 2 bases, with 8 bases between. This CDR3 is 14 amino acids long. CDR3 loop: CASSVGWSQETQYF. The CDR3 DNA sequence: TGTGCCAGCAGCGTAGGGTGGAGTCAAGAGACCCAGTACTTC.